The 31 T cell receptor beta chains below come from one sample, sequenced in a study of OX40 agonist ivuxolimab in advanced cancers. Profiling relied on immunoSEQ multiplex PCR, and the TCRdb table lists in-frame clones only, not all of them. The data contain 40,000 to 60,000 clones, 79% of them singletons. The starting material was CD4+ or CD8+ T cells sorted from blood, obtained in a trial of the OX40 agonist ivuxolimab. Receptors were obtained from an adult with an advanced solid tumor such as melanoma, head and neck, liver or kidney cancer.

The chain links TRBV4-2 to TRBJ2-7; D gene ambiguous. The ends were cut back, 1 base at V and 1 base at J, with 2 bases in the middle. From germline, CDR1 is LGHNA and CDR2 YNFKEQ. CDR3 length equals 12 residues. Here the CDR3 reads CASSQGSYEQYF. CDR3 sequence (DNA): TGTGCCAGCAGCCAAGGGTCCTACGAGCAGTACTTC.

This chain joins TRBV7-3 and TRBJ1-1; D unclear. The CDR3 sequence is 14 residues long. Germline CDR1 SGHTA, CDR2 FQGTGA. The V gene lost 4 bases and the J gene lost 2 bases, with 11 bases spanning the gap. CDR3 in amino acids: CASSSGRANTEAFF. The CDR3 DNA reads TGTGCCAGCAGCTCAGGACGGGCAAACACTGAAGCTTTCTTT.

The chain uses TRBV5-1 and TRBJ1-1, with D hard to call. CDR3 length equals 16 residues. Trimming removed 4 bases from V and 1 base from J, with 17 bases in between. Germline-derived CDR1 and CDR2 are SGHRS and YFSETQ. CDR3 nucleotide sequence: TGCGCCAGCAGCCGTGAAATCGGACGGCAGAACACTGAAGCTTTCTTT. This translates into CASSREIGRQNTEAFF. The complete variable domain, with remaining parts taken from reference TRBV5-1 and TRBJ1-1, reads KAGVTQTPRYLIKTRGQQVTLSCSPISGHRSVSWYQQTPGQGLQFLFEYFSETQRNKGNFPGRFSGRQFSNSRSEMNVSTLELGDSALYLCASSREIGRQNTEAFFGQGTRLTVV.

This clone was recorded once. The genes are TRBV6-6 and TRBJ2-7; TRBD2 is a possible D gene (6 bases). V shed 8 bases and J shed 3 bases, with 14 bases lying between them. Germline values: CDR1 MNHNY, CDR2 SVGAGI (reference sequence). The CDR3 spans 13 residues. The CDR3 sequence is CASQTSRGYEQYF. The CDR3 region has the DNA TGTGCCAGCCAGACCTCGCGGGGCTACGAGCAGTACTTC.

The V and J genes are TRBV10-3 and TRBJ2-2, with D perhaps TRBD2 (7 bases). CDR1 is ENHRY and CDR2 is SYGVKD in the germline V gene. V lost 2 bases and J 5 bases, leaving 15 bases between the germline ends. The CDR3 contains 16 residues. In DNA form, the CDR3 reads TGTGCCATCAGTGAGCCGAGGGGGGGCTCAACCGGGGAGCTGTTTTTT. It translates to CAISEPRGGSTGELFF.

The CDR3 reads CASSVVGSSYNEQFF. The CDR3 region has the DNA TGTGCCAGCAGCGTAGTTGGAAGCTCCTACAATGAGCAGTTCTTC. The chain employs TRBV9 and TRBJ2-1; D uncertain. Germline V gene data show CDR1 as SGDLS and CDR2 as YYNGEE. The V end lost 0 bases, the J end lost 0 bases, and 7 bases lay between the germline ends. This CDR3 spans 15 amino acids.

The chain links TRBV6-1 to TRBJ2-2, with D perhaps assigned TRBD1 or TRBD2 (5 bases each). The CDR3 contains 14 residues. Germline values: CDR1 MNHNS, CDR2 SASEGT. Trimming took off 4 bases at V and 4 bases at J, with 10 bases between the two ends. Here the CDR3 DNA reads TGTGCCAGCAGTGGGGGGACGGGCACCGGGGAGCTGTTTTTT. It yields the protein CASSGGTGTGELFF.

This clone was observed a few times. The chain combines TRBV5-1 with TRBJ1-1, with D possibly TRBD1 on 5 matching bases. CDR3 length: 14 residues. The germline V gene has CDR1 SGHRS and CDR2 YFSETQ. V lost 3 bases and J 5 bases, leaving 14 bases between the germline ends. The CDR3 sequence: CASSSGTRATEAFF. CDR3 coding DNA: TGCGCCAGCAGCTCAGGGACTCGGGCGACTGAAGCTTTCTTT.

The V call is TRBV6-1, the J call TRBJ2-1; D may be TRBD2 (7 bases). This CDR3 comprises 14 residues. Looked up from germline, CDR1 is MNHNS and CDR2 is SASEGT. The germline V and J ends were trimmed by 10 bases and 6 bases, with 19 bases remaining between them. The CDR3 DNA reads TGTGCCACCTTCCCGGCGGGGGCCGGCAATGAGCAGTTCTTC. It translates to CATFPAGAGNEQFF.

The sample holds one count of this clone. The chain recombines TRBV29-1 with TRBJ2-7; D is unresolved. Trimming removed 6 bases from V and 0 bases from J, with 15 bases in between. The CDR3 runs to 14 residues. Per germline, CDR1 SQVTM and CDR2 ANQGSEA. CDR3 bases: TGCAGCGTAGTGGGAAAAGGCGGCTCCTACGAGCAGTACTTC. It encodes CSVVGKGGSYEQYF.

The J gene is TRBJ1-1, the V gene TRBV7-9; D is uncertain. This CDR3 has 13 residues. V lost 2 bases to trimming and J lost 2 bases, with 6 bases between them. Germline V gives CDR1 SEHNR, CDR2 FQNEAQ (reference sequence). In DNA form, the CDR3 reads TGTGCCAGCAGCTTAACGCCTAACACTGAAGCTTTCTTT. Encoded protein: CASSLTPNTEAFF.

The chain carries TRBV11-2 and TRBJ1-4; TRBD1 agrees at 7 bases. The germline CDR1 and CDR2 sequences are SGHAT and FQNNGV. Trimming removed 2 bases from V and 5 bases from J; junction bases left unmatched: 2. The CDR3 extends over 14 amino acids. Written as DNA, the CDR3 is TGTGCCAGCAGCTTACTAGGGGGCAATGAAAAACTGTTTTTT. Translating it yields CASSLLGGNEKLFF.

This clone was counted a few times. The rearrangement joins TRBV10-3 to TRBJ2-5; D call uncertain. Per germline, CDR1 ENHRY and CDR2 SYGVKD. V was clipped by 4 bases and J by 2 bases, with 8 bases between them. The CDR3 is made up of 13 amino acids. CDR3 sequence: CAISADGQETQYF. CDR3 bases: TGTGCCATCAGTGCTGACGGGCAAGAGACCCAGTACTTC.

The rearrangement links TRBV4-1 to TRBJ1-1; the D gene is possibly TRBD1 (5 bases). Germline lookup yields CDR1 MGHRA and CDR2 YSYEKL. The CDR3 is 16 amino acids. V shed 3 bases and J shed 5 bases, with 19 bases lying between them. The CDR3 DNA sequence: TGCGCCAGCAGCCAGTGGGGTTTGGGGGGTAGGACTGAAGCTTTCTTT. Protein: CASSQWGLGGRTEAFF.

The chain is built from TRBV7-2 and TRBJ2-1; 7 bases agree with TRBD1. Germline assignment: CDR1 SGHTA and CDR2 FQGNSA. J was trimmed by 4 bases and V by 3 bases; bases with no gene match: 6. This CDR3 is built from 15 residues. CDR3 sequence: CASSFDRAYYNEQFF. The CDR3 DNA follows: TGTGCCAGCAGCTTTGACAGGGCTTATTACAATGAGCAGTTCTTC.

J is TRBJ1-5 and V is TRBV28; TRBD1 aligns across 7 bases. The V gene's germline CDR1 is MDHEN and CDR2 SYDVKM. This CDR3 region has 14 residues. V trimming: 5 bases; J trimming: 9 bases; junction bases outside the gene matches: 10. DNA for the CDR3: TGTGCCAGCAGTACGAGCGACAGGGACGGGCCCCAGCATTTT. This gives the protein CASSTSDRDGPQHF.

The V and J genes are TRBV7-9 and TRBJ2-5, with 9 bases aligning to TRBD2. V shed 5 bases and J 1 base; nucleotides not matched to a gene: 2. The CDR3 totals 14 residues. Germline V gene lookup returns CDR1 SEHNR and CDR2 FQNEAQ (reference sequence). In DNA form, the CDR3 reads TGTGCCAGCAGCACGACTAGCGGCCAAGAGACCCAGTACTTC. Its protein product is CASSTTSGQETQYF.

The rearrangement links TRBV7-8 to TRBJ2-7; 9 nucleotides agree with TRBD1. This CDR3 is built from 14 residues. The ends lost 4 bases at V and 5 bases at J; junction bases unmatched: 6. Germline lookup yields CDR1 SGHVS and CDR2 FQNEAQ. CDR3 in amino acids: CASSWGTGGHEQYF. CDR3 DNA: TGTGCCAGCAGCTGGGGTACAGGGGGCCACGAGCAGTACTTC.

This sequence joins TRBV6-1 and TRBJ2-5; tentative D call: TRBD2 (6 bases). CDR1 and CDR2 (germline): MNHNS, SASEGT. Trimming pared 4 bases from V and 5 bases from J, leaving 14 bases between. The CDR3 covers 14 residues. In nucleotides, the CDR3 is TGTGCCAGCAGTGTCGGCGGGATGGGGGAGACCCAGTACTTC. It yields the protein CASSVGGMGETQYF.

This chain links TRBV28 with TRBJ2-3; unclear D gene. With 5 bases removed from V and 3 bases from J, the gap between germline ends came to 12 bases. The CDR3 has 14 residues. Germline V lookup: CDR1 MDHEN, CDR2 SYDVKM. The CDR3 nucleotides are TGTGCCAGCAGTCAACAGAGAACTACAGATACGCAGTATTTT. Its protein product is CASSQQRTTDTQYF.

The chain joins TRBV4-1 to TRBJ2-1; 9 bases match TRBD2. Germline V lookup: CDR1 MGHRA, CDR2 YSYEKL. The CDR3 has 18 amino acids. The V segment lost 0 bases and the J segment 0 bases; nucleotides outside the gene matches: 6. The DNA of the CDR3 is TGCGCCAGCAGCCAAGATGGGGGCGGGAGGGCCTCCTACAATGAGCAGTTCTTC. It specifies CASSQDGGGRASYNEQFF.

The chain recombines TRBV5-1 with TRBJ1-4; perhaps TRBD1 as D (6 bases). The germline CDR1 and CDR2 sequences are SGHRS and YFSETQ. Deletions cut 0 bases from V and 7 bases from J, with 10 bases between. The CDR3 is 14 residues long. This chain's CDR3 is CASSLGGGGEKLFF. The CDR3 DNA sequence: TGCGCCAGCAGCTTGGGAGGGGGAGGTGAAAAACTGTTTTTT.

The genes are TRBV7-2 and TRBJ2-7, with D perhaps matching TRBD1 or TRBD2 (5 bases each). The CDR3 is 13 residues long. Germline lookup yields CDR1 SGHTA and CDR2 FQGNSA. V was shortened by 4 bases and J by 4 bases, with 11 bases between the two germline ends. This CDR3 is CASSSGTHYEQYF. In DNA, the CDR3 is TGTGCCAGCAGCTCCGGGACGCATTACGAGCAGTACTTC.

CDR3 bases: TGCGCCAGCAGCCCGGGACAGGTAGACACCGGGGAGCTGTTTTTT. Amino acid sequence: CASSPGQVDTGELFF. The rearrangement joins TRBV5-1 to TRBJ2-2, with 8 nucleotides matching TRBD1. The CDR3 has 15 amino acids. With 4 bases clipped from V and 3 bases from J, the junction kept 5 bases outside the gene matches. The germline V gene has CDR1 SGHRS and CDR2 YFSETQ.

The J gene is TRBJ1-2, the V gene TRBV19, with TRBD1 matching over 8 bases. The germline gives CDR1 LNHDA, CDR2 SQIVND (reference sequence). J gave up 2 bases and V 3 bases, and 5 bases lay outside the gene matches. The CDR3 length is 15 residues. The CDR3 coding sequence is TGTGCCAGTAGTATCAACTGGGACAGGAACTATGGCTACACCTTC. Protein product: CASSINWDRNYGYTF.

The CDR3 loop is CASSNRGNTEAFF. CDR3 nucleotides: TGTGCCAGTAGTAACAGGGGGAACACTGAAGCTTTCTTT. The gene calls are TRBV19 and TRBJ1-1; TRBD1 matches at 7 bases. From germline, CDR1 is LNHDA and CDR2 SQIVND (reference sequence). With V trimmed by 4 bases and J by 1 base, 0 bases remained unmatched. The length of the CDR3 is 13 residues.

The table lists this clone with a count of one. The chain has TRBV5-4 and TRBJ2-7; 8 nucleotides match TRBD2. V trimming: 4 bases; J trimming: 2 bases; junction bases outside the gene matches: 8. Germline assignment: CDR1 SGHNT and CDR2 YYREEE (reference sequence). The CDR3 is made up of 15 amino acids. CDR3 in amino acids: CASSRGGTFAYEQYF. The CDR3 DNA is TGTGCCAGCAGCCGGGGGGGGACGTTTGCCTACGAGCAGTACTTC.

The CDR3 reads CASSLSDRPAGTQYF. The CDR3 coding sequence is TGTGCCAGCAGCTTATCCGACAGGCCGGCGGGGACCCAGTACTTC. This chain connects TRBV7-8 to TRBJ2-5, with a possible D match to TRBD1 (6 bases). Germline CDR1 SGHVS, CDR2 FQNEAQ. Trimming took 2 bases from V and 7 from J, leaving 17 bases between them. There are 15 residues in the CDR3.

The chain recombines TRBV29-1 with TRBJ2-5, with 7 bases lining up with TRBD2. J lost 6 bases, V lost 4 bases, and 5 bases had no gene match. CDR1 is SQVTM and CDR2 is ANQGSEA in the germline V gene. The CDR3 has 12 residues. In DNA, the CDR3 is TGCAGCGTTGCGACTAGCCGGCAGACCCAGTACTTC. This translates into CSVATSRQTQYF.

V is TRBV6-1 and J is TRBJ2-6; D assignment may be TRBD1 or TRBD2 (5 bases each). Germline loops: CDR1 MNHNS, CDR2 SASEGT. This CDR3 has 16 residues. Trimming cost V 1 base and J 1 base, with 8 bases left between them. The CDR3 DNA sequence: TGTGCCAGCAGTGAAGTGGGGGTTTCTGGGGCCAACGTCCTGACTTTC. Amino acids: CASSEVGVSGANVLTF.

The chain employs TRBV6-1 and TRBJ2-1; 7 nucleotides line up with TRBD2. V dropped 5 bases and J dropped 0; count of bases not matched to a gene: 4. Germline loops: CDR1 MNHNS, CDR2 SASEGT. The CDR3 is 15 amino acids. CDR3 loop: CASSPTSDSYNEQFF. CDR3 in DNA: TGTGCCAGCAGTCCTACTAGCGACTCCTACAATGAGCAGTTCTTC.